This TCR beta chain was documented in a study of T cells in Graves' hyperthyroidism and ophthalmopathy (dated 2019 in TCRdb). About the study as a whole: To identify distinguishing TCR V-J signatures, a discovery cohort of 95 to 100 patients was used, comprising 43 with Graves' ophthalmopathy and around 57 with stable Graves' hyperthyroidism. Thyroid tissue and blood T-cell repertoires from roughly six Graves' hyperthyroidism patients were also compared in the study. According to the paper, TCR Vbeta CDR3 sequencing was carried out on around 140 peripheral blood samples, which came from some 41 ophthalmopathy, approximately 72 hyperthyroidism and roughly 17 progressor patients. After sampling, hyperthyroidism patients received methimazole starting at 30 mg daily, and ophthalmopathy patients received high-dose intravenous methylprednisolone. Prospective prediction of ophthalmopathy was tested in an independent validation cohort consisting of 18 to 20 hyperthyroidism patients and more than 15 patients who later progressed to ophthalmopathy. The approximately 90 discovery patients were randomly split 7:3 into training and test sets.

On the study overall, not on this receptor specifically: Most expanded thyroid clonotypes (frequency above 0.001) were also found in blood, which suggests that blood repertoires may mirror thyroid immune responses. Ophthalmopathy was separated from stable hyperthyroidism by a 13 V-J signature model, with 85% to 90% sensitivity and about 81% specificity obtained in cross-validation and 80%/75% obtained in testing. In validation, the model predicted progression to ophthalmopathy a median of approximately 6.6 months before onset, with roughly 70% sensitivity and 72.22% specificity. No statistical method was used to set the sample size in advance, and investigators knew the group allocation.

CDR1 and CDR2 (SGHRS, YFSETQ) derive from the germline V gene. The CDR3 goes from the cysteine to the phenylalanine over 14 residues. The DNA shown is the 42-base CDR3, in frame from base 1. Clipping removes 4 bases from V and 6 bases from J, with 7 as the unmatched junction base count. The study excluded patients with uncontrolled infections, other autoimmune diseases, pregnancy or lactation. Clinical symptoms, serum thyroxine and TRAb, thyroid ultrasound, and orbital computed tomography formed the basis for the diagnoses. Total RNA was extracted using Trizol reagent, and RNA quality was assessed on an Agilent 2100 Bioanalyzer. Comment on this clonotype: Its antigen specificity is not known. No qualities accompany the bases; no much larger clone lies one base away.

The TCR beta CDR3 regions were amplified from the RNA transcripts. For the first round of RT-PCR on the TCR CDR3, the HTBI primer set was used together with the Qiagen OneStep RT-PCR kit. Libraries were constructed in a second round of multiplex PCR, after which size selection and purification were performed. Sequencing of the libraries was done on an Illumina HiSeq2000 using paired-end 100 bp reads. The authors' analysis ran thus. SOAPnuke was used to process the raw data, removing reads that contained adapters or uncalled bases, had a mean Phred below 15, or lacked an exact match to the constant primer or identifier. High-quality paired reads were merged using COPE v1.2.5, and each unique nucleotide sequence was defined as a clonotype. MiTCR v1.1 was used to align the clonotypes against IMGT TRBV, TRBD and TRBJ reference segments. Only V-J combinations with frequency above 0.0001, covering 99% to 99.2% of repertoires, were analysed. A TCS score was defined as the ratio between F50 (clonal expansion) and ExV (chaos), using BLOSUM62-based TCRdist between CDR3 peptides within each V-J. Welch's t-statistics and random forest reduced 500 to 550 V-J features to 10 to 15, which were used in a naive Bayes classifier (R e1071). The Morisita-Horn index was used to measure how similar the thyroid and blood repertoires were. TCRdb trimmed the raw reads at Q25, called clones with MiXCR and kept productive beta chains. Here each entry gathers all rows of one CDR3 protein and keeps the most common genes and DNA. V and J calls and clone size were set by TCRdb, not the authors. A total of 450,000 to 700,000 distinct CDR3 sequences appear in this sample, under 60% of them only once. The ten largest clones add up to under 20% of the sample.

The receptor chain draws on TRBV5-1 and TRBJ1-1; 9 of the junction bases match TRBD1. This receptor was taken from an adult woman with Graves' disease, either hyperthyroidism or ophthalmopathy (not recorded which). Material for sequencing was peripheral blood or thyroid tissue (not recorded which). The CDR3 protein sequence reads: CASSPDRGTAEAFF. The sequence in DNA is TGCGCCAGCAGCCCCGACAGGGGGACCGCTGAAGCTTTCTTT.